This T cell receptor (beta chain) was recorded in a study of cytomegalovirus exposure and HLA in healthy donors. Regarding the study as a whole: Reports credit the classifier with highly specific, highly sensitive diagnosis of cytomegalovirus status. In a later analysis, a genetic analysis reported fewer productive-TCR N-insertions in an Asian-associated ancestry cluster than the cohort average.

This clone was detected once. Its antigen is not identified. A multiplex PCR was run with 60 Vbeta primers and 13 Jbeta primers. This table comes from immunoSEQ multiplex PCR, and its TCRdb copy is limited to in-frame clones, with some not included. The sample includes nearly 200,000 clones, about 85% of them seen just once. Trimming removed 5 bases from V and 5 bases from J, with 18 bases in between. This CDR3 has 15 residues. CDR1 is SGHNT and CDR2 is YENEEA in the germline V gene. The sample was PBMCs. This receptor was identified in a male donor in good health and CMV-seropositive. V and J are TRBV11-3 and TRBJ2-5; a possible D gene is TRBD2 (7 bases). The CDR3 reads CASSPSLGGRETQYF. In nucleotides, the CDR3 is TGTGCCAGCAGCCCATCCCTCGGGGGGCGGGAGACCCAGTACTTC.